This T cell receptor beta chain was identified during a study of cytomegalovirus exposure and HLA in healthy donors. Regarding this clone: Its antigen is unidentified.

CDR3 length equals 16 residues. The germline CDR1 and CDR2 sequences are LNHNV and YYDKDF (reference sequence). With 3 bases clipped from V and 3 bases from J, the junction kept 9 bases outside the gene matches. Study-wide results and limits: A later analysis reportedly found that, within productive TCRs, an Asian-associated ancestry cluster had fewer N-insertions than the mean observed across the approximately 700 donors. Most TCR sequences showed up rarely, but some public TCRs showed up in many donors.

Both 60 Vbeta primers and 13 Jbeta primers went into the PCR. Only in-frame clones appear in the TCRdb table, and some are missing; sequencing was by immunoSEQ multiplex PCR. Of 150,000 to 200,000 clones listed, roughly 80% are singletons. This chain joins TRBV15 and TRBJ2-7; 9 nucleotides match TRBD2. What was sequenced was PBMCs. This sequence originates from a woman aged 18-29 years in good health and CMV-seronegative. The CDR3 sequence is CATSSNGLAGRYEQYF. The CDR3 DNA follows: TGTGCCACCAGCAGCAATGGTCTAGCGGGGCGCTACGAGCAGTACTTC.